This T cell receptor beta chain was recorded in a study of blood T cell repertoires in COVID-19. Study details: Both acute and convalescent COVID-19 samples were obtained from the United States, Italy and Spain. T cells, B-cell-depleted T cells, or PBMCs provided the cDNA or gDNA that served as material.

Original methodology: Estimation of nucleated cell counts was performed using reference gene primer amplification. Profiled with immunoSEQ multiplex PCR; TCRdb holds only in-frame clones, not every one. That table gives V, J and clone size, and the DNA gave D and trimming. The table lists approximately 90,000 clones, approximately 80% of them singletons. The germline V and J ends were trimmed by 3 bases and 6 bases, with 18 bases remaining between them. Germline V CDR1 and CDR2: MNHEY, SMNVEV (reference sequence). The CDR3 is made up of 17 amino acids. The sample consisted of peripheral blood. The chain has TRBV27 and TRBJ2-6; D uncertain. The sequence derives from a woman of 80 years or more with acute or convalescent COVID-19. In DNA form, the CDR3 reads TGTGCCAGCAGTTTCCAACCGACTCCCACGGAGGCCAACGTCCTGACTTTC. Its protein product is CASSFQPTPTEANVLTF.